The rows below give T cell receptor beta chains drawn from one sample of a study of neurological immune-mediated disorders. TCRdb independently ran MiXCR on the 5' RACE reads; one entry per CDR3 protein. The data contain about 80,000 distinct CDR3 sequences, 4.3% of them singletons. Specimen: PBMCs. These receptors originate from a woman in her sixties or seventies with multiple sclerosis. CDR3s include the opening cysteine and the closing phenylalanine or tryptophan. The order of the fields is V gene, D gene, J gene, clone size, CDR3 DNA, CDR3 protein. D genes are given only for firm matches. Rows may omit the clone size; those that give it use once, few, many or a size class.

>TRBV5-5|.|TRBJ2-3|many
TGTGCCAGCAGGTTGTTGGGCGGGAGCACAGATACGCAGTATTTT
CASRLLGGSTDTQYF
>TRBV20-1|.|TRBJ2-5|many
TGCAGTGCTCGTGGGGACGGCCAAGAGACCCAGTACTTC
CSARGDGQETQYF
>TRBV12-3/TRBV12-4|TRBD2|TRBJ2-3|many
TGTGCCAGCAAGCTACTAGCGGGGGTCTCAGATACGCAGTATTTT
CASKLLAGVSDTQYF
>TRBV30|.|TRBJ2-7|many
TGTGCCTGGAGTGGAACTCGGGGGCGGACAGGCTACGAGCAGTACTTC
CAWSGTRGRTGYEQYF
>TRBV7-9|.|TRBJ2-7|many
TGTGCCAGCAGCTTAGTTGTGTCCCGCTCCGAGCAGTACTTC
CASSLVVSRSEQYF
>TRBV7-2|.|TRBJ1-5|few
TGTGCCAGCAGCCGCACTTTGGCCGAGAATCAGCCCCAGCATTTT
CASSRTLAENQPQHF
>TRBV11-2|.|TRBJ2-4|many
TGTGCCAGCAGCTTACGGCAGGGGCTCTTTCAGTACTTC
CASSLRQGLFQYF
>TRBV20-1|.|TRBJ1-6|few
TGCAGTGCTAGTGTTGCCCCGCTGGCGGATTCACCCCTCCACTTT
CSASVAPLADSPLHF
>TRBV5-1|TRBD2|TRBJ2-1|many
TGCGCCAGCAGCTTGGGCTTACTAGCGCTGAATGAGCAGTTCTTC
CASSLGLLALNEQFF
>TRBV12-3/TRBV12-4|.|TRBJ1-5|many
TGTGCCAGCAGGGGAGCCGGGGGCGTCAATCAGCCCCAGCATTTT
CASRGAGGVNQPQHF
>TRBV20-1|.|TRBJ2-5|many
TGCAGTGCCATCCGAGTGGGCGGGGATCAAGAGACCCAGTACTTC
CSAIRVGGDQETQYF
>TRBV20-1|.|TRBJ1-2|many
TGCAGTGCTAGCACAAGACAGGACAGACCCTCTAGTGGCTACACCTTC
CSASTRQDRPSSGYTF
>TRBV7-8|.|TRBJ2-1|many
TGTGCCAGCAGCTTAGGTTTGCGGGAGCAGTTCTTC
CASSLGLREQFF
>TRBV20-1|.|TRBJ1-1|many
TGCAGTGCTACCCAGGCGAGGGTGGATCCTGAAGCTTTCTTT
CSATQARVDPEAFF
>TRBV5-1|TRBD2|TRBJ2-2|many
TGCGCCAGCAGCTTGACTAGCGGGGCCGCGAACACCGGGGAGCTGTTTTTT
CASSLTSGAANTGELFF
>TRBV11-2|TRBD1|TRBJ1-1|many
TGTGCCAGCAGCGTAGCCGGGACAGGAGGCACTGAAGCTTTCTTT
CASSVAGTGGTEAFF
>TRBV5-1|.|TRBJ2-2|many
TGCGCCAGCAGCTTGGAAATCCAAACCAACACCGGGGAGCTGTTTTTT
CASSLEIQTNTGELFF
>TRBV20-1|.|TRBJ1-1|many
TGCAGTGCTAGAGCCCCGCCTGGAGATTTCTTT
CSARAPPGDFF
>TRBV14|.|TRBJ1-1|many
TGTGCCAGCAGCCGACGGGCCGGGGAGGGCACTGAAGCTTTCTTT
CASSRRAGEGTEAFF
>TRBV6-1|TRBD2|TRBJ2-3|.
TGTACCAGCAGTGAAGCTGGGTGGTCTAGCGGGGGGGCCAGAGATACGCAGTATTTT
CTSSEAGWSSGGARDTQYF
>TRBV20-1|.|TRBJ1-2|many
TGCAGTGCTAGAGATCCGCTGGATGGCTACACCTTC
CSARDPLDGYTF
>TRBV20-1|.|TRBJ1-2|many
TGCAGTGCTAGAGGTCAGAACTATGGCTACACCTTC
CSARGQNYGYTF
>TRBV11-2|.|TRBJ2-1|few
TGTGCCAGCAGCTTAACACGGGCCGCCAGGGCCAGCTCCTACAATGAGCAGTTCTTC
CASSLTRAARASSYNEQFF
>TRBV12-3/TRBV12-4|TRBD2|TRBJ2-1|many
TGTGCCACACTGGGCGGGGGGGCTGTAAGGGAGCAGTTCTTC
CATLGGGAVREQFF
>TRBV4-1|TRBD2|TRBJ2-3|many
TGCGCCAGCAGGTTACTAGCGGGGGGAAGTTATGCAGATACGCAGTATTTT
CASRLLAGGSYADTQYF
>TRBV5-1|.|TRBJ1-2|many
TGCGCCAGCGGCCCAGAAGTTAACTATGGCTACACCTTC
CASGPEVNYGYTF
>TRBV15|TRBD1|TRBJ2-5|many
TGTGCCACCAGCAGAGAGGGACGGACAGGGCCACGGCCGTACCAAGAGACCCAGTACTTC
CATSREGRTGPRPYQETQYF
>TRBV7-7|.|TRBJ2-3|few
TGTGCCAGCAGCGAGGGGGGAACTCTGAATACGCAGTATTTT
CASSEGGTLNTQYF
>TRBV20-1|TRBD1|TRBJ1-1|many
TGCAGTGCAGGAACTCAGGGGGCGCTTACTGAAGCTTTCTTT
CSAGTQGALTEAFF
>TRBV20-1|TRBD2|TRBJ2-3|medium-sized
TGCAGTGCTCCTGGCGCGGGGGGGCGTCTGGGAGATACGCAGTATTTT
CSAPGAGGRLGDTQYF
>TRBV20-1|TRBD1|TRBJ2-7|many
TGCAGTGCTAGTACAGGGGATGGCTACGAGCAGTACTTC
CSASTGDGYEQYF
>TRBV10-3|TRBD2|TRBJ2-1|many
TGTGCCATGGGGACTAGCGGAAACTCCTACAATGAGCAGTTCTTC
CAMGTSGNSYNEQFF
>TRBV10-3|TRBD1|TRBJ1-4|many
TGTGCCATCAGCCCCGGACGGACAGGGCGAAGTGAAAAACTGTTTTTT
CAISPGRTGRSEKLFF
>TRBV6-5|.|TRBJ1-5|many
TGTGCCAGCAGCAAGATCCTGGGACGGGGCAATCAGCCCCAGCATTTT
CASSKILGRGNQPQHF
>TRBV12-3/TRBV12-4|.|TRBJ2-1|many
TGTGCCAGCAGTTTGGTGGGGGAAAACAATGAGCAGTTCTTC
CASSLVGENNEQFF
>TRBV14|.|TRBJ2-7|.
TGTGCCAGCATCCAAGGCAGCTACGAGCAGTACTTC
CASIQGSYEQYF
>TRBV4-1|.|TRBJ1-4|many
TGCGCCAGCAGCCAAGAACGGAACCGGGGGGAAAAACTGTTTTTT
CASSQERNRGEKLFF
>TRBV10-3|TRBD1|TRBJ1-6|many
TGTGCCATCAGCGAACAGGGGATAGATAATTCACCCCTCCACTTT
CAISEQGIDNSPLHF
>TRBV5-1|TRBD1|TRBJ1-1|many
TGCGCCAGCAGCTCTCAACCCGACAGGGGGAACACTGAAGCTTTCTTT
CASSSQPDRGNTEAFF
>TRBV27|.|TRBJ1-1|many
TGTGCCAGCAGTTTACATGGTGGGGATAGGGGTGCGAACACTGAAGCTTTCTTT
CASSLHGGDRGANTEAFF
>TRBV2|.|TRBJ2-5|many
TGTGCCCGCCGGCGGCTTCCTTCGACCCAGTACTTC
CARRRLPSTQYF
>TRBV9|TRBD1|TRBJ2-1|many
TGTGCCAGCAGCGTAGGTCCAGGGGGCAATGAGCAGTTCTTC
CASSVGPGGNEQFF
>TRBV7-9|TRBD1|TRBJ2-7|many
TGTGCCAGCAGCAGTGGACAGGGTAGGAACGAGCAGTACTTC
CASSSGQGRNEQYF
>TRBV29-1|.|TRBJ2-7|many
TGCAGCGTGCTACCAGGGGGAGGTAAATCGTACGAGCAGTACTTC
CSVLPGGGKSYEQYF
>TRBV10-1|.|TRBJ1-2|many
TGCGCCAGCAGTGCCTACTATGGCTACACCTTC
CASSAYYGYTF
>TRBV27|TRBD1|TRBJ1-5|many
TGTGCCAGCAGTCCCAATCCCTCGGACAGGGGGCGAAGAGGCAATCAGCCCCAGCATTTT
CASSPNPSDRGRRGNQPQHF
>TRBV29-1|TRBD1|TRBJ1-3|many
TGCAGCGCCTTGACAGGGGGTCGCGGAAACACCATATATTTT
CSALTGGRGNTIYF
>TRBV20-1|.|TRBJ2-3|many
TGCAGTGCTAGAGGTCCGGCCACAGATACGCAGTATTTT
CSARGPATDTQYF
>TRBV7-9|.|TRBJ1-6|.
TGTGCCAGCAGCCCCCGACGGAGCTCCTATAATTCACCCCTCCACTTT
CASSPRRSSYNSPLHF
>TRBV25-1|.|TRBJ1-2|many
TGTGCCAGCAGTGGACCCGGCGACGCAGCTAACTATGGCTACACCTTC
CASSGPGDAANYGYTF